This T cell receptor (beta chain) comes out of a study of blood T cell repertoires in COVID-19. Authors' methods: Reference gene primer amplification gave nucleated cell count estimates. The method was immunoSEQ multiplex PCR; TCRdb's version includes in-frame clones alone and lacks a portion of them. Clonal size and the V and J genes are those of that table, whereas D and trimming came from the DNA. The sample includes about 90,000 clones, around four fifths of them seen just once. Germline lookup yields CDR1 MNHEY and CDR2 SVGAGI. V dropped 5 bases and J dropped 1; count of bases not matched to a gene: 4. The CDR3 length is 14 residues. A single count supports this clone.

Material: peripheral blood. The chain has TRBV6-5 and TRBJ1-1; 7 bases align to TRBD1. The clonotype comes from an older woman with active or convalescent COVID-19. The CDR3 sequence: CASSQGGWNTEAFF. In DNA, the CDR3 is TGTGCCAGCAGTCAGGGGGGATGGAACACTGAAGCTTTCTTT.